A selection of T cell receptor beta chains follows, all from one sample in a study of blood T cell repertoires in COVID-19. Sequencing was performed with immunoSEQ multiplex PCR; in TCRdb, only in-frame clones are kept and a portion is missing. The sample shows 100,000 to 120,000 clones, around 82% of them seen only once. The sequenced sample was peripheral blood. Receptors originate from a woman in her sixties with acute or convalescent COVID-19. CDR3s include the opening cysteine and the closing phenylalanine or tryptophan. D genes are given only for firm matches. A row's size may be missing; if present it is once, few, many or a size class.

V,J,size,D,CDR3,DNA
TRBV12-5,TRBJ1-4,.,.,CASGLVLGGRGEKLFF,TGTGCTAGTGGTTTGGTACTTGGAGGGAGGGGGGAAAAACTGTTTTTT
TRBV7-6,TRBJ2-5,.,.,CASSLSGQIVETQYF,TGTGCCAGCAGTCTTAGCGGTCAGATCGTAGAGACCCAGTACTTC
TRBV30,TRBJ2-3,.,.,CAWRRLAGTDTQYF,TGTGCCTGGAGAAGGCTTGCGGGTACAGATACGCAGTATTTT
TRBV4-3,TRBJ2-3,.,.,CASSQGLRNTQYF,TGCGCCAGCAGCCAAGGACTACGGAATACGCAGTATTTT
TRBV9,TRBJ2-3,once,TRBD2,CASSQRGAWTDTQYF,TGTGCCAGCAGCCAGCGGGGGGCATGGACAGATACGCAGTATTTT
TRBV28,TRBJ1-5,once,.,CASSLSGSNQPQHF,TGTGCCAGCAGCCTGTCGGGGAGCAATCAGCCCCAGCATTTT
TRBV5-1,TRBJ2-6,.,.,CASKRESGANVLTF,TGCGCCAGCAAGAGGGAGTCTGGGGCCAACGTCCTGACTTTC
TRBV4-1,TRBJ2-3,few,TRBD1,CASSQTRGQRDTQYF,TGCGCCAGCAGCCAGACCAGGGGGCAGAGAGATACGCAGTATTTT
TRBV9,TRBJ2-2,.,.,CASVGSPAPRGDTGELFF,TGTGCCTCGGTAGGTAGCCCGGCCCCCAGGGGGGACACCGGGGAGCTGTTTTTT
TRBV5-1,TRBJ1-1,.,.,CASSLKQNTEAFF,TGCGCCAGCAGCTTGAAACAGAACACTGAAGCTTTCTTT
TRBV4-2,TRBJ2-3,.,TRBD2,CASSQDGAGGPRGADTQYF,TGTGCCAGCAGCCAAGATGGGGCGGGGGGCCCCAGAGGAGCAGATACGCAGTATTTT
TRBV6-2/TRBV6-3,TRBJ1-1,few,.,CASSYSTGDTEAFF,TGTGCCAGCAGTTACTCTACAGGAGACACTGAAGCTTTCTTT
TRBV4-1,TRBJ1-1,.,.,CASTQSGSVNTEAFF,TGCGCCAGCACCCAAAGCGGATCGGTTAACACTGAAGCTTTCTTT
TRBV6-2/TRBV6-3,TRBJ1-3,.,.,CASSYSPYGNTIYF,TGTGCCAGCAGTTACTCCCCGTATGGAAACACCATATATTTT
TRBV7-2,TRBJ1-1,.,.,CASSLAGGMNTEAFF,TGTGCCAGCAGCTTAGCCGGGGGGATGAACACTGAAGCTTTCTTT
TRBV3-1/TRBV3-2,TRBJ2-3,.,.,CASSQEEGGPPHPGTDTQYF,TGTGCCAGCAGCCAAGAAGAGGGAGGTCCTCCCCATCCGGGCACAGATACGCAGTATTTT
TRBV30,TRBJ1-3,.,.,CAWSVTGQSSGNTIYF,TGTGCCTGGAGTGTAACAGGACAGAGCTCTGGAAACACCATATATTTT
TRBV27,TRBJ2-1,once,TRBD2,CASSSPGLGMGEQFF,TGTGCCAGCAGTTCGCCGGGACTAGGAATGGGTGAGCAGTTCTTC
TRBV2,TRBJ1-2,.,.,CARREGYGYTF,TGTGCCAGACGCGAGGGCTATGGCTACACCTTC
TRBV13,TRBJ2-3,.,.,CASSLGMEGGSTDTQYF,TGTGCCAGCAGCTTAGGGATGGAGGGGGGGAGCACAGATACGCAGTATTTT
TRBV6-2/TRBV6-3,TRBJ2-7,once,.,CASSVVYEQYF,TGTGCCAGCAGTGTAGTCTACGAGCAGTACTTC
TRBV5-1,TRBJ2-7,.,TRBD1,CASSRDRVPYEQYF,TGCGCCAGCAGCCGAGACAGGGTTCCCTACGAGCAGTACTTC
TRBV4-3,TRBJ1-5,.,.,CASSQDLSGNQPQHF,TGCGCCAGCAGCCAAGATCTTTCGGGGAATCAGCCCCAGCATTTT
TRBV6-5,TRBJ1-2,.,.,CASTLTVNGGYTF,TGTGCCAGCACCCTGACAGTAAACGGTGGCTACACCTTC
TRBV19,TRBJ2-1,.,TRBD2,CASSISVAGGQNEQFF,TGTGCCAGTAGTATATCGGTAGCGGGGGGGCAGAATGAGCAGTTCTTC
TRBV5-1,TRBJ2-3,.,.,CANLPSSDGEDTQYF,TGCGCCAACCTCCCCTCTAGTGACGGGGAAGATACGCAGTATTTT
TRBV10-3,TRBJ2-3,.,TRBD1,CAISQGASTDTQYF,TGTGCCATCAGTCAGGGGGCGAGCACAGATACGCAGTATTTT
TRBV7-6,TRBJ2-3,.,TRBD1,CASSLLSGGTTDTQYF,TGTGCCAGCAGCTTACTGTCAGGGGGAACCACAGATACGCAGTATTTT
TRBV5-1,TRBJ2-5,.,.,CASRLEEETQYF,TGCGCCAGCAGACTCGAGGAGGAGACCCAGTACTTC
TRBV27,TRBJ2-7,many,TRBD2,CASSPSGGNTLEQYF,TGTGCCAGCAGTCCTAGCGGGGGGAATACGTTGGAGCAGTACTTC
TRBV25-1,TRBJ2-2,.,.,CASRDISNTGELFF,TGTGCCAGCCGGGACATCTCGAACACCGGGGAGCTGTTTTTT